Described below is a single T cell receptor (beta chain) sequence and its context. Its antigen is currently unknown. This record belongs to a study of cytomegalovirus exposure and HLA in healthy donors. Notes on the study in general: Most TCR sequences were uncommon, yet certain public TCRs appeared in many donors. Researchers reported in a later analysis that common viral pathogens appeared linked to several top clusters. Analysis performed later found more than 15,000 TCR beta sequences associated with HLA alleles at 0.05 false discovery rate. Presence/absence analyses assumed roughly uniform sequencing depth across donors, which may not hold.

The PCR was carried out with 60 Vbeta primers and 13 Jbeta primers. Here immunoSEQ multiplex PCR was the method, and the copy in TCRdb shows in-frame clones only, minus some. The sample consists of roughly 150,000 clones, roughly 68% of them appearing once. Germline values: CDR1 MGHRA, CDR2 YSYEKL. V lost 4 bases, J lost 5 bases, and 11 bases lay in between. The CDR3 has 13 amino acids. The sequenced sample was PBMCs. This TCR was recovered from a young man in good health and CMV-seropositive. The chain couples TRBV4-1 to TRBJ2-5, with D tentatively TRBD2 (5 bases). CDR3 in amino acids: CASSRLRGETQYF. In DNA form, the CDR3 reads TGCGCCAGCAGCCGTCTCAGAGGGGAGACCCAGTACTTC.